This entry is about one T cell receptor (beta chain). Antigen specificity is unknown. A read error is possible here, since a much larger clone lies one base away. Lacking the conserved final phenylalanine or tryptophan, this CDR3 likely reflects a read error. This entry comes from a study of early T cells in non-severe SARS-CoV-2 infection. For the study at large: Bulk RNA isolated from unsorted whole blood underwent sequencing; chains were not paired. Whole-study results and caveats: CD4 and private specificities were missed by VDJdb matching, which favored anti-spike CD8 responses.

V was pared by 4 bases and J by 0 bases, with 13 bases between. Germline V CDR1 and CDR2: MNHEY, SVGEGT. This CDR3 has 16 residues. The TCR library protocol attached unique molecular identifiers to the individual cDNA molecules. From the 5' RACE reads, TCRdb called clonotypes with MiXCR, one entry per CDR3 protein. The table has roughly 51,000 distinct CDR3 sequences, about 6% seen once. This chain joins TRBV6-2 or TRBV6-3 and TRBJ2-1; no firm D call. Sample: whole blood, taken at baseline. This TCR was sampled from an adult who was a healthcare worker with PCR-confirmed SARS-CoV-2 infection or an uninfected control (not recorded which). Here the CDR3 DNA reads TGTGCCAGCAGTTTCGCACGCTCAAGCTCCTACAATGAGCAGTTCTCC. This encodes CASSFARSSSYNEQFS.